Below, 11 T cell receptor beta chains from the same sample are listed, as sequenced in a study of blood T cell repertoires in COVID-19. Data came from immunoSEQ multiplex PCR; TCRdb stores just in-frame clones and leaves some out. The table includes roughly 280,000 clones, about nine tenths detected once. Sequenced: PBMCs or T cells enriched from blood (not recorded which). The origin of the receptors is a woman aged 25 to 39 with acute COVID-19.

The J gene is TRBJ2-7, the V gene TRBV4-1; maybe TRBD1 (5 bases). V was cut by 1 base and J by 2 bases, with 21 bases left in between. Germline assignment: CDR1 MGHRA and CDR2 YSYEKL. CDR3 length equals 18 residues. The CDR3 sequence is CASSQAAGYVEGAYEQYF. In nucleotides, the CDR3 is TGCGCCAGCAGCCAAGCAGCAGGGTACGTCGAAGGTGCCTACGAGCAGTACTTC.

The chain has TRBV10-3 and TRBJ2-7, with TRBD1 matching 8 bases. The J segment lost 5 bases and the V segment lost 2 bases, leaving 11 bases of the junction unmatched. The length of the CDR3 is 16 residues. The germline CDR1 and CDR2 sequences are ENHRY and SYGVKD. The CDR3 coding sequence is TGTGCCATCAGTGAGCCGACCGCCTCAGGGGGCCACGAGCAGTACTTC. This codes for CAISEPTASGGHEQYF.

V is TRBV27 and J is TRBJ2-6, with D unresolved. V dropped 7 bases and J dropped 0 bases, with 4 bases sitting between them. Per the germline V gene, CDR1 is MNHEY and CDR2 is SMNVEV (reference sequence). The CDR3 length is 13 residues. CDR3 loop: CASTLSGANVLTF. CDR3 coding DNA: TGTGCCAGCACTCTCTCTGGGGCCAACGTCCTGACTTTC.

The chain uses TRBV3-1 (or the pseudogene TRBV3-2) and TRBJ2-6; D gene uncertain. V was cut by 1 base and J by 3 bases, with 10 bases left in between. The CDR3 loop spans 16 amino acids. Per germline, CDR1 LGHDT and CDR2 YNNKEL (reference sequence). DNA for the CDR3: TGTGCCAGCAGCCAAGTACCGGGTAGTGGGGCCAACGTCCTGACTTTC. Amino acid sequence: CASSQVPGSGANVLTF.

The gene calls are TRBV10-3 and TRBJ1-3; no definite D call. CDR3 length equals 16 residues. V was shortened by 11 bases and J by 4 bases, with 24 bases between the two germline ends. Looked up from germline, CDR1 is ENHRY and CDR2 is SYGVKD. The CDR3 reads CAVAEGLSDLGNTIYF. The CDR3 DNA reads as TGTGCCGTGGCGGAGGGCTTATCGGATCTCGGAAACACCATATATTTT.

V and J are TRBV5-1 and TRBJ1-3, with TRBD1 matching 10 bases. CDR3 length: 17 amino acids. V dropped 4 bases and J dropped 2; count of bases not matched to a gene: 9. CDR1 and CDR2 (germline): SGHRS, YFSETQ. This chain's CDR3 is CASSLTTGGLAGNTIYF. CDR3 nucleotides: TGCGCCAGCAGCCTGACGACAGGGGGCTTGGCTGGAAACACCATATATTTT.

The rearrangement links TRBV7-2 to TRBJ1-4; maybe TRBD1 (5 bases). V gave up 0 bases and J gave up 4 bases, with 12 bases separating them. Germline lookup yields CDR1 SGHTA and CDR2 FQGNSA. The CDR3 runs to 16 residues. CDR3 coding DNA: TGTGCCAGCAGCTTAGCGGGGGGAACGAATAATGAAAAACTGTTTTTT. It is translated as CASSLAGGTNNEKLFF.

The J gene is TRBJ1-2, the V gene TRBV10-2; possible D gene TRBD1, 6 bases. CDR3 length equals 14 residues. Between the trimmed V and J ends, which lost 3 bases and 5 bases, there was a span of 13 bases. Germline V gene sequence: CDR1 WSHSY, CDR2 SAAADI. The CDR3 loop reads CASSETGSWYGYTF. The CDR3 region has the DNA TGCGCCAGCAGTGAAACAGGGTCATGGTATGGCTACACCTTC.

The chain couples TRBV7-2 to TRBJ2-7; TRBD1 is a possible D gene (6 bases). V was trimmed by 1 base and J by 1 base, leaving 8 bases between them. The CDR3 is made up of 14 amino acids. Germline V gene sequence: CDR1 SGHTA, CDR2 FQGNSA. The CDR3 coding sequence is TGTGCCAGCAGCTTAGGACAGGCATCCTACGAGCAGTACTTC. This sequence encodes CASSLGQASYEQYF.

CDR3 sequence: CASGGIPGQGLFANTGELFF. The CDR3 bases are TGCGCCAGTGGCGGGATACCGGGACAGGGGTTATTCGCGAACACCGGGGAGCTGTTTTTT. The genes are TRBV5-1 and TRBJ2-2, with 10 bases matching TRBD1. The CDR3 runs to 20 residues. Germline CDR1 and CDR2: SGHRS and YFSETQ. The J segment lost 0 bases and the V segment lost 8 bases, leaving 19 bases of the junction unmatched.

V is TRBV18 and J is TRBJ2-1, with 12 bases aligning to TRBD2. The CDR3 length is 17 residues. Unmatched junction bases numbered 8, after V lost 3 bases and J lost 5 bases. In germline, CDR1 is KGHSH, CDR2 LQKENI. CDR3 loop: CASSPPLAGGRNNEQFF. The CDR3 nucleotides read TGTGCCAGCTCACCCCCACTAGCGGGAGGCCGAAACAATGAGCAGTTCTTC.